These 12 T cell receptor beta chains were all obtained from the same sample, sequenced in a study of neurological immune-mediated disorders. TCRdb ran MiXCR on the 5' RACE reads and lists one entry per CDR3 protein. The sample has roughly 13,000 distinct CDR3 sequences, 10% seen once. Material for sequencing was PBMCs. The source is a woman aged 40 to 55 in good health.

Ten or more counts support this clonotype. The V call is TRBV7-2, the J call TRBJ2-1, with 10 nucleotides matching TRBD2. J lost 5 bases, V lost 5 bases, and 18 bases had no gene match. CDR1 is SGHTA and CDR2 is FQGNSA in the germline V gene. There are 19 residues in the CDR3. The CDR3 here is CASSIIPTRTSGTDNEQFF. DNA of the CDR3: TGTGCCAGCAGCATTATTCCTACCCGTACTAGCGGGACCGACAATGAGCAGTTCTTC.

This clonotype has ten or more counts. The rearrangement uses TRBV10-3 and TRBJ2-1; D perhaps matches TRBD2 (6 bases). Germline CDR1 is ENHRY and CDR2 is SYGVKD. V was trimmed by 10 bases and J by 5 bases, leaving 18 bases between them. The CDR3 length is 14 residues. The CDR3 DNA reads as TGTGCCAGTTCCAAGGCGGGGTCAGACAATGAGCAGTTCTTC. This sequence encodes CASSKAGSDNEQFF.

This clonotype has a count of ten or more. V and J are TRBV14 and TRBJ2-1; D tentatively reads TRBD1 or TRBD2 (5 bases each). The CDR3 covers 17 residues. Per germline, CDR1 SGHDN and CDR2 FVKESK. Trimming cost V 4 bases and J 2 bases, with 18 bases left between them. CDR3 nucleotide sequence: TGTGCCAGCAGCCCGAGCTCCGGGGCCATAACCTACAATGAGCAGTTCTTC. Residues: CASSPSSGAITYNEQFF.

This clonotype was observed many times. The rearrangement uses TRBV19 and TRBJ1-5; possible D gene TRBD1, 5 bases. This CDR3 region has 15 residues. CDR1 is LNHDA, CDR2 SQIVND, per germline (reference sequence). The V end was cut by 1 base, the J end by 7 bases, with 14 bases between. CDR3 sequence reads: CASSIGQGAAQPQHF. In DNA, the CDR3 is TGTGCCAGTAGTATAGGGCAGGGCGCGGCCCAGCCCCAGCATTTT.

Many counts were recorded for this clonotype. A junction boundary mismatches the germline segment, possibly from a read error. CDR3 nucleotides: TGTGCCCTAGGGAGCGAGAGCTCCTACAGTGAGCAGTTCTTC. Residues: CALGSESSYSEQFF. The rearrangement uses TRBV7-9 and TRBJ2-1; possible D gene TRBD2, 5 bases. The CDR3 has 14 amino acids. Per germline, CDR1 SEHNR and CDR2 FQNEAQ (reference sequence). The full variable domain, completed using reference TRBV7-9 and TRBJ2-1, is DTGVSQNPRHKITKRGQNVTFRCDPISEHNRLYWYRQTLGQGPEFLTYFQNEAQLEKSRLLSDRFSAERPKGSFSTLEIQRTEQGDSAMYLCALGSESSYSEQFFGPGTRLTVL.

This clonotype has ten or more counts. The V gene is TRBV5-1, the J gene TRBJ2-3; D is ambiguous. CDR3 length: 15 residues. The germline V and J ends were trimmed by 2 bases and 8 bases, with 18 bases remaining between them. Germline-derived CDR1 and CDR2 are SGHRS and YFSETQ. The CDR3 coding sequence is TGCGCCAGCAGCTTCGACGTGCTCTCGGACCCTACGCAGTATTTT. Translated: CASSFDVLSDPTQYF.

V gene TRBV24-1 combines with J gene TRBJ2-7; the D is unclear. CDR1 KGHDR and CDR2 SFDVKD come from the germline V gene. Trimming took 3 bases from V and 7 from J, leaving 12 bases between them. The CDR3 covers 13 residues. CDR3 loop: CATSDTTSGEQYF. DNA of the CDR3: TGTGCCACCAGTGATACTACCTCCGGGGAGCAGTACTTC.

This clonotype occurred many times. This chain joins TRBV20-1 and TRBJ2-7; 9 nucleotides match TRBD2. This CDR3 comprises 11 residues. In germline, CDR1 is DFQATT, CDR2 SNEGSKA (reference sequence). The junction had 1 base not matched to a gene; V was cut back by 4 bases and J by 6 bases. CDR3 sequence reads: CSANSGGEQYF. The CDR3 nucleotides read TGCAGTGCTAATAGCGGGGGCGAGCAGTACTTC.

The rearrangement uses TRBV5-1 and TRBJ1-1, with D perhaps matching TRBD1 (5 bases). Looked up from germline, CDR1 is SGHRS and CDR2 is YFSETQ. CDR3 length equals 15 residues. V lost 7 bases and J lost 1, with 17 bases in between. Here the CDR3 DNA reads TGCGCCAGCTCCCTACGGGGCAGGGAGAACACTGAAGCTTTCTTT. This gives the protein CASSLRGRENTEAFF.

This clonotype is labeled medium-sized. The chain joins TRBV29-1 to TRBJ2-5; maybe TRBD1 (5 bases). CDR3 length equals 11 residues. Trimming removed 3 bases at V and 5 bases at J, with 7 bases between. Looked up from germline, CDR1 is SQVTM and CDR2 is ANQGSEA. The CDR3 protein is CSVDRAETQYF. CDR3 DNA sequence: TGCAGCGTTGACAGGGCGGAGACCCAGTACTTC.

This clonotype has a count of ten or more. The CDR3 protein is CASSPLSPLAGTYNEQFF. CDR3 coding DNA: TGTGCCAGCAGCCCCCTCTCCCCGCTAGCGGGGACCTACAATGAGCAGTTCTTC. The chain has TRBV9 and TRBJ2-1; 9 bases are a match to TRBD2. Germline CDR1 is SGDLS and CDR2 is YYNGEE. V trimming: 4 bases; J trimming: 2 bases; junction bases outside the gene matches: 13. The CDR3 spans 18 residues. Based on the CDR3 plus reference TRBV9 and TRBJ2-1, the full variable domain is DSGVTQTPKHLITATGQRVTLRCSPRSGDLSVYWYQQSLDQGLQFLIQYYNGEERAKGNILERFSAQQFPDLHSELNLSSLELGDSALYFCASSPLSPLAGTYNEQFFGPGTRLTVL.

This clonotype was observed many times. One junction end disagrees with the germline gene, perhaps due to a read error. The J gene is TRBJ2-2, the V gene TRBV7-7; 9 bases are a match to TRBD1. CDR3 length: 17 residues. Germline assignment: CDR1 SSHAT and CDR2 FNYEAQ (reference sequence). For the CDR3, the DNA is TGTGCTAGCAGCTTAGCGCAAGGACAGGGGTTATCCGGGGAGCTGTTTTTT. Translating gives CASSLAQGQGLSGELFF.